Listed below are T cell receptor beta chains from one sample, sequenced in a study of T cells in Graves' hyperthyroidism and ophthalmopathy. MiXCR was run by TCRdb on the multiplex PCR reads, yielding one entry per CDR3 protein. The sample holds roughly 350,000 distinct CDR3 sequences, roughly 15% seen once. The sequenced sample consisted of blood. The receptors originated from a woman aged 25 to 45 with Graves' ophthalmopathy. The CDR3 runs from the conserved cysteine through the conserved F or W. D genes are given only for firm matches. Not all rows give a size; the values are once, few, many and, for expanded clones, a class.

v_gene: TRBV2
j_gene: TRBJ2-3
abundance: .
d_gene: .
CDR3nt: TGTGCCAGCAGTAAACAGCGGAGGTCGGGCACAGATACGCAGTATTTT
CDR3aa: CASSKQRRSGTDTQYF

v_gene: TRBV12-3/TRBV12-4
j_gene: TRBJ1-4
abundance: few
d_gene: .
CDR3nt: TGTGCCAGCAGTTTAGAAGAAAATGCTTCAAAAGGACTGTTTTTT
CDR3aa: CASSLEENASKGLFF

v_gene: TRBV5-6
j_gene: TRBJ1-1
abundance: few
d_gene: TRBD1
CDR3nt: TGTGCCAGCAGCGGGGTACAGGGGTCGAACACTGAAGCTTTCTTT
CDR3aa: CASSGVQGSNTEAFF

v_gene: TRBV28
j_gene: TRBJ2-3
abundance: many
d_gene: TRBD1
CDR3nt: TGTGCCAGCAGTCATCGACAGGGGGCTGACACAGATACGCAGTATTTT
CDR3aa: CASSHRQGADTDTQYF

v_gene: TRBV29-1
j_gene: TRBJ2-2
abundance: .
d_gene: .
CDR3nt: TGCAGCGTTGAGGCGGGCCTCCGGACCGGGGAGCTGTTTTTT
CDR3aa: CSVEAGLRTGELFF

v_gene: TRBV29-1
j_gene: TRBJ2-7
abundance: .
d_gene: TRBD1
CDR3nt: TGCAGCGTTTGCTGTGTTCGTATCGAAGCGACAGGGTACTACGAGCATTACTTC
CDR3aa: CSVCCVRIEATGYYEHYF

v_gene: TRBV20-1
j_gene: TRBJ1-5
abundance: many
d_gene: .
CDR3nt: TGCAGTGCTAGAGATCCCCGTGGGGATCAGCCCCAGCATTTT
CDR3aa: CSARDPRGDQPQHF

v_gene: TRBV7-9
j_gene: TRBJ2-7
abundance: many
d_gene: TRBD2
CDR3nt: TGTGCCAGCAGCTGGGGGACTAGCGGCGACGAGCAGTACTTC
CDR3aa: CASSWGTSGDEQYF

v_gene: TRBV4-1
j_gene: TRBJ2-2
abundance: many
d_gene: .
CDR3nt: TGCGCCAGCAGCCAAGAAGTTCTGGGGCACTCGGCGAACACCGGGGAGCTGTTTTTT
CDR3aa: CASSQEVLGHSANTGELFF

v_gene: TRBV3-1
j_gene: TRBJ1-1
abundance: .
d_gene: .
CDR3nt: TGTGCCAGCAGCAGCGGGGTTGCCTCCACTGAAGCTTTCTTT
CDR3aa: CASSSGVASTEAFF

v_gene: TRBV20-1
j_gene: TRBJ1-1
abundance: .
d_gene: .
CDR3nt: TGCAGTGCGACCGGGGAGATGAACACTGAAGCTTTCTTT
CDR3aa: CSATGEMNTEAFF

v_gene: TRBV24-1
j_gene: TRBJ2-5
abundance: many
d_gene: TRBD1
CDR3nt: TGTGCCACCAGTGATTCGACAGGGGGTGGGGGTTTCGGAGAGACCCAGTACTTC
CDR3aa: CATSDSTGGGGFGETQYF

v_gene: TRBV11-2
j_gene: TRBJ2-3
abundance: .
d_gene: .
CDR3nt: TGTGCCAGCAGCATCGATGCCCCAGGGGGCACAGATACGCAGTATTTT
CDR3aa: CASSIDAPGGTDTQYF

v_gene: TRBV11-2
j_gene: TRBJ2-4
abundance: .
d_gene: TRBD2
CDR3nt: TGTGCCAGCAGCTTAGTGGCCAGCGGGGGCCCCTATCAGTACTTC
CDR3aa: CASSLVASGGPYQYF

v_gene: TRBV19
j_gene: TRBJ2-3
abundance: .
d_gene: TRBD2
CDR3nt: TGTGCCAGTAGCATAAGCGGGGGGCGCGCAGATACGCAGTATTTT
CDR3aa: CASSISGGRADTQYF

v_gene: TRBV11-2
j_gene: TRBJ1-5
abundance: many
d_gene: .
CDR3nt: TGTGCCAGCAGCCGACTCGGGGGGGACTTCGCTCAGCCCCAGCATTTT
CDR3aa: CASSRLGGDFAQPQHF

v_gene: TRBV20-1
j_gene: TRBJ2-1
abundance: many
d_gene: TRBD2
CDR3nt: TGCAGTGCTCCCAAACTAGCGGGGGATTACAATGAGCAGTTCTTC
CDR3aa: CSAPKLAGDYNEQFF

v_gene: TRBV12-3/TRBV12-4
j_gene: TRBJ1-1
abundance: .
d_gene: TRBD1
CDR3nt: TGTGCCAGCAGCAAACCAGGGGGTAATGATGGAATTGGAGCTTTCTTT
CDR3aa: CASSKPGGNDGIGAFF